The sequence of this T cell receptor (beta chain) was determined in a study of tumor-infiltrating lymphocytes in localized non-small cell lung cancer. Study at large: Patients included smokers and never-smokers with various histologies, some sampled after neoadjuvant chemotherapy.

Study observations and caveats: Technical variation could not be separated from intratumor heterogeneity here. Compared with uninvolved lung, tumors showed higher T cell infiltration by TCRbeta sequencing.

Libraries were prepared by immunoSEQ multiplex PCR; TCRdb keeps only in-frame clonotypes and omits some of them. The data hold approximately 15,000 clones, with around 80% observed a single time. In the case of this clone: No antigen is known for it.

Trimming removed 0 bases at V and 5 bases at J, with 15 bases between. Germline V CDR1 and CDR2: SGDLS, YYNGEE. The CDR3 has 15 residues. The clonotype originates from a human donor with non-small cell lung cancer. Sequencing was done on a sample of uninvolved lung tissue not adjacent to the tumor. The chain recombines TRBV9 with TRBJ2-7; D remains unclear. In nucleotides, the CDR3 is TGTGCCAGCAGCGTAGACCAGGTGGTTACCGACGAGCAGTACTTC. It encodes CASSVDQVVTDEQYF.